The 24 T cell receptor beta chains below come from one sample, sequenced in a study of blood T cell repertoires in COVID-19. The repertoire was sequenced with immunoSEQ multiplex PCR; TCRdb's copy has only in-frame clones and lacks some. The top ten clones hold roughly 2.1% of a sample with approximately 47,000 clones, more than 75% of them seen once. Sequenced sample: peripheral blood. All receptors derive from a woman aged 60-75 years with acute or convalescent COVID-19.

This chain uses TRBV5-6 with TRBJ1-1; 7 bases map to TRBD1. The CDR3 runs 14 residues. The V gene's germline CDR1 is SGHDT and CDR2 YYEEEE. V was clipped by 2 bases and J by 2 bases; unmatched bases: 3. CDR3 in DNA: TGTGCCAGCAGCTTCGGGACAGCCAACACTGAAGCTTTCTTT. This translates into CASSFGTANTEAFF.

The gene calls are TRBV19 and TRBJ1-5; TRBD1 matches at 8 bases. Trimming cost V 1 base and J 2 bases; bases outside gene matches: 4. CDR3 length equals 16 residues. Looked up from germline, CDR1 is LNHDA and CDR2 is SQIVND (reference sequence). The CDR3 sequence: CASSIVRGQGNQPQHF. CDR3 in DNA: TGTGCCAGTAGTATAGTTAGGGGACAGGGCAATCAGCCCCAGCATTTT.

The chain uses TRBV24-1 and TRBJ1-1; TRBD1 agrees at 8 bases. There are 14 residues in the CDR3. V gave up 8 bases and J gave up 0 bases; unmatched junction bases: 4. CDR1 and CDR2 from the germline V gene are KGHDR and SFDVKD. The CDR3 coding sequence is TGTGCCACCAACGCAGGGGGCATGAACACTGAAGCTTTCTTT. It translates to CATNAGGMNTEAFF.

The J gene is TRBJ2-1, the V gene TRBV5-1; 12 bases fit TRBD2. With 0 bases clipped from V and 6 bases from J, the junction kept 4 bases outside the gene matches. This CDR3 contains 16 residues. Germline CDR1 is SGHRS and CDR2 is YFSETQ. CDR3 in amino acids: CASSLELAGGGNEQFF. The CDR3 region has the DNA TGCGCCAGCAGCTTGGAGCTAGCGGGAGGGGGCAATGAGCAGTTCTTC. Full variable domain (remainder filled in from reference TRBV5-1 and TRBJ2-1): KAGVTQTPRYLIKTRGQQVTLSCSPISGHRSVSWYQQTPGQGLQFLFEYFSETQRNKGNFPGRFSGRQFSNSRSEMNVSTLELGDSALYLCASSLELAGGGNEQFFGPGTRLTVL.

The chain combines TRBV7-3 with TRBJ2-7; D gene uncertain. The V end lost 1 base, the J end lost 2 bases, and 12 bases lay between the germline ends. The CDR3 extends over 15 amino acids. Germline CDR1 is SGHTA and CDR2 is FQGTGA. CDR3 bases: TGTGCCAGCAGCTTAATTGCGGCAGAAGCCTACGAGCAGTACTTC. It encodes CASSLIAAEAYEQYF.

The V and J genes are TRBV29-1 and TRBJ2-1, with 9 bases matching TRBD1. With V trimmed by 3 bases and J by 8 bases, 14 bases remained unmatched. This CDR3 is built from 16 residues. Germline V gene sequence: CDR1 SQVTM, CDR2 ANQGSEA. CDR3 nucleotides: TGCAGCGTTGAGGCGCCGGGACAGGGTACTAAGCATGAGCAGTTCTTC. This gives the protein CSVEAPGQGTKHEQFF.

V usage is TRBV30 and J usage is TRBJ2-3; D not resolved. The V and J ends lost 2 bases and 2 bases respectively, with 11 bases between them. Germline-derived CDR1 and CDR2 are GTSNPN and SVGIG (reference sequence). The CDR3 has 14 residues. The CDR3 here is CAWSHGGITDTQYF. Here the CDR3 DNA reads TGTGCCTGGAGTCATGGCGGAATCACAGATACGCAGTATTTT. The full variable domain, in which reference TRBV30 and TRBJ2-3 provide the parts outside the CDR3, is SQTIHQWPATLVQPVGSPLSLECTVEGTSNPNLYWYRQAAGRGLQLLFYSVGIGQISSEVPQNLSASRPQDRQFILSSKKLLLSDSGFYLCAWSHGGITDTQYFGPGTRLTVL.

The chain uses TRBV7-9 and TRBJ1-4; no clear D gene. There are 15 residues in the CDR3. Germline lookup yields CDR1 SEHNR and CDR2 FQNEAQ (reference sequence). Trimming cost V 0 bases and J 10 bases, with 15 bases left between them. The CDR3 reads CASSLAAGGPLKLFF. Here the CDR3 DNA reads TGTGCCAGCAGCTTAGCCGCGGGCGGTCCCTTAAAACTGTTTTTT.

The genes are TRBV19 and TRBJ1-6; D perhaps matches TRBD1 (5 bases). The CDR3 extends over 18 amino acids. The V gene lost 7 bases and the J gene lost 8 bases, with 27 bases spanning the gap. Germline V gene sequence: CDR1 LNHDA, CDR2 SQIVND (reference sequence). The DNA of the CDR3 is TGTGCCAGTATCGGAGGGGATCTTGAATCCTACCGGGATTCACCCCTCCACTTT. This codes for CASIGGDLESYRDSPLHF.

CDR3 sequence: CASSITDLISNQPQHF. CDR3 nucleotides: TGTGCCAGTAGTATAACAGACCTCATTAGCAATCAGCCCCAGCATTTT. This chain links TRBV19 with TRBJ1-5; D not resolved. The germline V gene encodes CDR1 LNHDA and CDR2 SQIVND (reference sequence). The CDR3 spans 16 residues. Deletions cut 2 bases from V and 0 bases from J, with 11 bases between.

The J gene is TRBJ2-7, the V gene TRBV5-1; D unresolved. Trimming pared 3 bases from V and 0 bases from J, leaving 13 bases between. The germline CDR1 and CDR2 sequences are SGHRS and YFSETQ. The length of the CDR3 is 15 residues. CDR3 sequence reads: CASSSSATFSYEQYF. Here the CDR3 DNA reads TGCGCCAGCAGCTCTTCGGCGACTTTCTCCTACGAGCAGTACTTC.

The chain recombines TRBV5-4 with TRBJ1-2, with D tentatively TRBD1 (6 bases). V gave up 6 bases and J gave up 6 bases, with 15 bases separating them. The germline gives CDR1 SGHNT, CDR2 YYREEE (reference sequence). This CDR3 has 13 residues. CDR3 nucleotides: TGTGCCAGCAAAGCGCAGGGGTTACATGGCTACACCTTC. This translates into CASKAQGLHGYTF.

The chain is built from TRBV3-1 (or the pseudogene TRBV3-2) and TRBJ1-2; perhaps TRBD1 as D (5 bases). CDR3 size: 15 residues. CDR1 LGHDT and CDR2 YNNKEL come from the germline V gene (reference sequence). V was trimmed by 4 bases and J by 1 base, leaving 13 bases between them. The CDR3 DNA sequence: TGTGCCAGCAGCCCTAGCGACAGATTTAACTATGGCTACACCTTC. This codes for CASSPSDRFNYGYTF.

The CDR3 protein is CASSFISAGGPGNTIYF. In DNA form, the CDR3 reads TGTGCCAGCAGCTTCATCTCAGCTGGGGGCCCTGGAAACACCATATATTTT. The chain recombines TRBV11-2 with TRBJ1-3; D is possibly TRBD1 (6 bases). The germline V gene has CDR1 SGHAT and CDR2 FQNNGV. Trimming cost V 3 bases and J 2 bases, with 17 bases left between them. The CDR3 totals 17 residues.

CDR3 residues: CASSGTGHYGYTF. CDR3 nucleotides: TGTGCCAGCAGCGGAACAGGACATTATGGCTACACCTTC. V gene TRBV7-2 combines with J gene TRBJ1-2; D may be TRBD1 (5 bases). The ends were cut back, 5 bases at V and 5 bases at J, with 12 bases in the middle. The CDR3 runs to 13 residues. Germline CDR1 and CDR2: SGHTA and FQGNSA.

The CDR3 DNA follows: TGTGCCAGTAGTATCTTGTCCGGTGGGAGGGCCTACGAGCAGTACTTC. Its translation is CASSILSGGRAYEQYF. The chain has TRBV19 and TRBJ2-7, with 7 positions matching TRBD2. Looked up from germline, CDR1 is LNHDA and CDR2 is SQIVND (reference sequence). J lost 2 bases, V lost 3 bases, and 10 bases had no gene match. CDR3 length: 16 residues. Together with reference TRBV19 and TRBJ2-7, the CDR3 gives the full variable domain: DGGITQSPKYLFRKEGQNVTLSCEQNLNHDAMYWYRQDPGQGLRLIYYSQIVNDFQKGDIAEGYSVSREKKESFPLTVTSAQKNPTAFYLCASSILSGGRAYEQYFGPGTRLTVT.

The rearrangement joins TRBV9 to TRBJ1-3, with a tentative D call TRBD1 (6 bases). CDR1 is SGDLS and CDR2 is YYNGEE in the germline V gene. There are 16 residues in the CDR3. Trimming shortened V by 2 bases and J by 2 bases, and 14 bases separated the two germline ends. CDR3 region: CASSVNAGEAGNTIYF. The DNA for the CDR3 is TGTGCCAGCAGCGTTAATGCAGGGGAAGCTGGAAACACCATATATTTT.

The chain combines TRBV6-5 with TRBJ2-2; D unresolved. This CDR3 comprises 14 residues. Deletions cut 6 bases from V and 2 bases from J, with 10 bases between. In germline, CDR1 is MNHEY, CDR2 SVGAGI. CDR3 protein: CASSRYFNTGELFF. The CDR3 nucleotides are TGTGCCAGCAGCCGATACTTTAACACCGGGGAGCTGTTTTTT.

This chain uses TRBV10-3 with TRBJ2-2, with 9 bases lining up with TRBD1. Germline V gives CDR1 ENHRY, CDR2 SYGVKD. The J segment lost 5 bases and the V segment lost 2 bases, leaving 3 bases of the junction unmatched. The CDR3 is made up of 15 amino acids. The CDR3 is CAISEGQGRTGELFF. Here the CDR3 DNA reads TGTGCCATCAGTGAGGGACAGGGGCGAACCGGGGAGCTGTTTTTT.

The chain couples TRBV30 to TRBJ1-6; D gene unclear. V dropped 0 bases and J dropped 7 bases, with 16 bases sitting between them. CDR3 length: 16 amino acids. Germline values: CDR1 GTSNPN, CDR2 SVGIG (reference sequence). The CDR3 region is CAWSVHGEVRNSPLHF. CDR3 DNA sequence: TGTGCCTGGAGTGTACATGGGGAGGTCAGGAATTCACCCCTCCACTTT.

The chain joins TRBV28 to TRBJ1-5, with a weak D call TRBD1 (5 bases). CDR1 and CDR2 from the germline V gene are MDHEN and SYDVKM. V was clipped by 6 bases and J by 4 bases, with 13 bases between them. CDR3 length: 14 amino acids. The CDR3 loop is CASSRDGTNQPQHF. The CDR3 DNA reads TGTGCCAGCAGCCGCGACGGGACTAATCAGCCCCAGCATTTT.

The chain has TRBV6-1 and TRBJ2-5; 9 nucleotides line up with TRBD2. Germline values: CDR1 MNHNS, CDR2 SASEGT. With 4 bases clipped from V and 0 bases from J, the junction kept 6 bases outside the gene matches. This CDR3 is 16 amino acids long. In DNA form, the CDR3 reads TGTGCCAGCAGTGCGCGACTAGCGGCGTACCAAGAGACCCAGTACTTC. This gives the protein CASSARLAAYQETQYF.

This clone was counted only a few times. The genes are TRBV30 and TRBJ1-5; TRBD1 matches at 7 bases. Per germline, CDR1 GTSNPN and CDR2 SVGIG (reference sequence). The ends lost 0 bases at V and 3 bases at J; junction bases unmatched: 2. This CDR3 is built from 14 residues. The CDR3 nucleotides are TGTGCCTGGAGTGTAGGGACAGACAATCAGCCCCAGCATTTT. The encoded protein is CAWSVGTDNQPQHF.

J is TRBJ2-7 and V is TRBV5-1; D remains ambiguous. The germline V gene encodes CDR1 SGHRS and CDR2 YFSETQ. Between the trimmed V and J ends, which lost 4 bases and 3 bases, there was a span of 8 bases. CDR3 length: 12 residues. CDR3 bases: TGCGCCAGCAGCCCCCCCGGCTACGAGCAGTACTTC. Translated: CASSPPGYEQYF.